This T cell receptor (beta chain) was retrieved from a study of T cells after somatic rescue of genetic block. J lost 4 bases, V lost 5 bases, and 10 bases had no gene match. The germline V gene has CDR1 MDHEN and CDR2 SYDVKM. This CDR3 contains 18 residues. Produced via immunoSEQ multiplex PCR; TCRdb's table is partial and in-frame only. This repertoire shows 70,000 to 95,000 clones, 80% to 90% found once; its top ten account for about 1.5%. The rearrangement joins TRBV28 to TRBJ2-2; TRBD2 matches at 13 bases. The specimen was peripheral blood mononuclear cells (PBMCs). This receptor was obtained from a woman aged 18-29 years. Here the CDR3 reads CASSILAGGPGGTGELFF. The CDR3 DNA reads as TGTGCCAGCAGTATACTAGCGGGAGGGCCCGGGGGCACCGGGGAGCTGTTTTTT.